This T cell receptor beta chain was captured by sequencing in a study of pediatric ulcerative colitis. Whole-study results and caveats: Compared with controls, ulcerative colitis showed greater blood-rectum clone sharing. All ulcerative colitis patients, but no controls, carried a couple of rectal clonotypes.

Rectal tissue came from one to two pinch biopsies taken at colonoscopy. Before the diagnostic colonoscopy, ulcerative colitis patients were free of immunosuppressive medication. This CDR3 comprises 14 residues. The V end lost 3 bases, the J end lost 12 bases, and 20 bases lay between the germline ends. The germline V gene encodes CDR1 SGHAT and CDR2 FQNNGV. Details on this clone: No antigen is known for it.

Sequencing depth was up to 500,000 reads per sample. Data came from immunoSEQ multiplex PCR; TCRdb stores just in-frame clones and leaves some out. Among fewer than 30,000 clones listed, 55% to 85% were seen once. The sequence derives from a boy aged 5 to 17 with severe ulcerative colitis. Sequencing input: gut tissue. V gene TRBV11-2 combines with J gene TRBJ1-1, with a tentative D call TRBD1 (5 bases). CDR3 residues: CASSLSRGPGPSFF. The CDR3 DNA follows: TGTGCCAGCAGCTTGAGTCGAGGGCCAGGGCCGTCTTTCTTT.